A selection of T cell receptor beta chains follows, all from one sample in a study of blood T cell repertoires in COVID-19. Generated by immunoSEQ multiplex PCR, the TCRdb table keeps only in-frame clones and is missing some. The data show 75,000 to 80,000 clones, 70% to 90% seen once. The sample taken for sequencing was peripheral blood. Receptors originate from a woman aged 60-70 years with acute or convalescent COVID-19. Each CDR3 is given with its conserved first and last residue. Fields, in order: clone size, V gene, J gene, D gene, CDR3 protein, CDR3 DNA. A D gene is named only where the DNA matches it firmly. Clone size is given for some rows only: seen once, a few or many times, or a class if the clone is expanded.

>.|TRBV30|TRBJ2-5|.
CAWSVLPMETQYF
TGTGCCTGGAGTGTACTACCCATGGAGACCCAGTACTTC
>many|TRBV5-1|TRBJ2-2|.
CASSPYGQEGSGELFF
TGCGCCAGCAGCCCCTATGGACAGGAGGGATCCGGGGAGCTGTTTTTT
>few|TRBV12-3/TRBV12-4|TRBJ1-2|TRBD1
CASSPRTGTGYTF
TGTGCCAGCAGTCCCCGGACAGGGACTGGCTACACCTTC
>.|TRBV4-3|TRBJ2-7|.
CASSQTLSLNPPYF
TGCGCCAGCAGCCAAACTCTCTCCTTAAACCCCCCGTACTTC
>.|TRBV3-1/TRBV3-2|TRBJ1-1|.
CASSPRHHDTEAFF
TGTGCCAGCAGCCCCAGACACCATGACACTGAAGCTTTCTTT
>.|TRBV5-1|TRBJ1-3|.
CASSLYGSSGNTIYF
TGCGCCAGCAGCTTGTACGGGTCCTCTGGAAACACCATATATTTT
>.|TRBV29-1|TRBJ2-7|TRBD1
CSVDGQGHYEQYF
TGCAGCGTTGATGGACAGGGTCACTACGAGCAGTACTTC
>.|TRBV6-5|TRBJ1-1|.
CASSYATGDTTEAFF
TGTGCCAGCAGTTACGCGACAGGCGATACCACTGAAGCTTTCTTT
>.|TRBV30|TRBJ1-2|.
CAWSVLVGISGYTF
TGTGCCTGGAGTGTACTCGTTGGTATCTCCGGCTACACCTTC
>.|TRBV6-5|TRBJ1-1|.
CASTRSPESTEAFF
TGTGCCAGCACCCGCTCTCCGGAGAGCACTGAAGCTTTCTTT
>.|TRBV18|TRBJ1-2|.
CASSPTTGANYGYTF
TGTGCCAGCTCACCTACGACAGGAGCTAACTATGGCTACACCTTC
>.|TRBV18|TRBJ1-1|TRBD1
CASSPVTGGWTEAFF
TGTGCCAGCTCACCAGTTACAGGGGGTTGGACTGAAGCTTTCTTT
>.|TRBV24-1|TRBJ2-3|TRBD1
CATSEKDRGSTDTQYF
TGTGCCACCAGTGAAAAGGACAGGGGAAGCACAGATACGCAGTATTTT
>.|TRBV5-1|TRBJ1-5|.
CASSLVGGSNQPQHF
TGCGCCAGCAGCTTGGTAGGGGGAAGCAATCAGCCCCAGCATTTT
>.|TRBV24-1|TRBJ2-1|TRBD1
CATSDPDRGMYNEQFF
TGTGCCACCAGTGACCCCGACAGGGGTATGTACAATGAGCAGTTCTTC
>.|TRBV25-1|TRBJ2-3|TRBD1
CASTRGHFTDTQYF
TGTGCCAGCACCAGGGGGCACTTCACAGATACGCAGTATTTT
>.|TRBV7-9|TRBJ2-4|TRBD1
CASSLGTGENIQYF
TGTGCCAGCAGCTTGGGGACAGGGGAAAACATTCAGTACTTC
>few|TRBV5-1|TRBJ1-1|TRBD1
CASSLEQGEGNTEAFF
TGCGCCAGCAGCTTGGAACAGGGGGAAGGGAACACTGAAGCTTTCTTT
>.|TRBV5-8|TRBJ1-1|.
CASSSGTRGTEAFF
TGTGCCAGCAGCAGCGGGACGCGGGGCACTGAAGCTTTCTTT
>.|TRBV6-5|TRBJ1-3|.
CASSYSIEPGGDTIYF
TGTGCCAGCAGTTACTCGATAGAACCCGGGGGGGACACCATATATTTT
>.|TRBV29-1|TRBJ2-3|.
CSVESGSTDTQYF
TGCAGCGTTGAGTCGGGGAGCACAGATACGCAGTATTTT
>once|TRBV6-6|TRBJ2-7|TRBD1
CASTPRTGGPYEQYF
TGTGCCAGCACCCCTCGGACAGGGGGCCCCTACGAGCAGTACTTC
>.|TRBV5-1|TRBJ1-2|TRBD1
CASSLGTGYGYTF
TGCGCCAGCAGCTTAGGGACAGGGTATGGCTACACCTTC
>.|TRBV4-1|TRBJ1-4|.
CASRYVPQGGTNEKLFF
TGCGCCAGCAGATATGTTCCTCAAGGGGGAACTAATGAAAAACTGTTTTTT
>.|TRBV15|TRBJ2-5|.
CATSRGTEGQETQYF
TGTGCCACCAGCAGAGGTACGGAGGGGCAAGAGACCCAGTACTTC
>.|TRBV19|TRBJ2-5|TRBD2
CASSIDGSGGLGTQYF
TGTGCCAGTAGTATAGATGGTAGCGGGGGGCTTGGGACCCAGTACTTC
>.|TRBV27|TRBJ1-4|TRBD1
CASSLQGANEKLFF
TGTGCCAGCAGTTTACAGGGGGCTAATGAAAAACTGTTTTTT
>.|TRBV7-2|TRBJ2-3|TRBD1
CASSPWDSSTDTQYF
TGTGCCAGCAGCCCCTGGGACAGCTCCACAGATACGCAGTATTTT
>.|TRBV4-3|TRBJ2-3|.
CASSQDQTASGTQYF
TGCGCCAGCAGCCAAGATCAGACAGCGTCGGGTACGCAGTATTTT
>.|TRBV6-5|TRBJ1-2|.
CASSTQGSGYTF
TGTGCCAGCAGTACCCAGGGGAGCGGCTACACCTTC